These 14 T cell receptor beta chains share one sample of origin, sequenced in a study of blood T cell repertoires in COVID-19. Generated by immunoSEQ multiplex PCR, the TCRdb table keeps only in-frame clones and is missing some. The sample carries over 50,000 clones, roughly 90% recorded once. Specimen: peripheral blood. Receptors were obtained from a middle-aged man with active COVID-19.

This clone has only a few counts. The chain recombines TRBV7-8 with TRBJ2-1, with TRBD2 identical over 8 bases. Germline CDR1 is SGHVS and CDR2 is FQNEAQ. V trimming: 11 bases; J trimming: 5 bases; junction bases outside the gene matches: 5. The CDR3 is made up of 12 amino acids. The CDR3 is CAAKRGNNEQFF. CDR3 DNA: TGTGCCGCCAAGCGGGGGAACAATGAGCAGTTCTTC.

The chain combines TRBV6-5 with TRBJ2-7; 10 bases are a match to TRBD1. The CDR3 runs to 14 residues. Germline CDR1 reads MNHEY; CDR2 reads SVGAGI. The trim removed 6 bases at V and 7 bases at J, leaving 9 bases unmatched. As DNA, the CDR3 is TGTGCCAGCAGCTCGGACAGGGGGAAAGGAGAGCAGTACTTC. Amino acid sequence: CASSSDRGKGEQYF.

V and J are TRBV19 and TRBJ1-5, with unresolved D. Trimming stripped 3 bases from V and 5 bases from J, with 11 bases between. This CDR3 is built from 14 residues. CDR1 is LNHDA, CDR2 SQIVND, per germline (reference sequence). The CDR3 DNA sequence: TGTGCCAGTAGTATGAGTAGGAGGGATCAGCCCCAGCATTTT. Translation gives CASSMSRRDQPQHF. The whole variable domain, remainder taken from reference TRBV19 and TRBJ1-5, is DGGITQSPKYLFRKEGQNVTLSCEQNLNHDAMYWYRQDPGQGLRLIYYSQIVNDFQKGDIAEGYSVSREKKESFPLTVTSAQKNPTAFYLCASSMSRRDQPQHFGDGTRLSIL.

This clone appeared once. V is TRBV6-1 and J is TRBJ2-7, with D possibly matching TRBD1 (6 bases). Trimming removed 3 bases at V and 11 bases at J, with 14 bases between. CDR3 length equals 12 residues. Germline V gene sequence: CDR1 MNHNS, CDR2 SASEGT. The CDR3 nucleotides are TGTGCCAGCAGTGAGGAAAGGGGGAAGGAGTACTTC. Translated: CASSEERGKEYF.

Written as DNA, the CDR3 is TGTGCCAGCAGTTTCTACCAGGGTGATGGCTACACCTTC. This translates into CASSFYQGDGYTF. The rearrangement uses TRBV6-5 and TRBJ1-2; tentative D call: TRBD1 (5 bases). Looked up from germline, CDR1 is MNHEY and CDR2 is SVGAGI. Trimming left V 4 bases short and J 6 bases short, with 12 bases between. CDR3 size: 13 residues.

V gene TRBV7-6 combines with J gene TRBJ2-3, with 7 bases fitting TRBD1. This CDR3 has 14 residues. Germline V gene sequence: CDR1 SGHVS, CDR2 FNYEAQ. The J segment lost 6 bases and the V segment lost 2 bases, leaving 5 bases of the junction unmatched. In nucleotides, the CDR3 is TGTGCCAGCAGCTTATCGACAGGGCCCGATACGCAGTATTTT. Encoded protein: CASSLSTGPDTQYF.

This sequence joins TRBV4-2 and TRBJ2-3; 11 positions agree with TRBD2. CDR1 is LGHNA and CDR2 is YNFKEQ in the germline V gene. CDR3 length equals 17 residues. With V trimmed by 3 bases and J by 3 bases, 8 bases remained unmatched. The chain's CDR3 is CASSQTLAGGYTDTQYF. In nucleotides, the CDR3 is TGTGCCAGCAGCCAGACTCTAGCGGGGGGTTATACAGATACGCAGTATTTT.

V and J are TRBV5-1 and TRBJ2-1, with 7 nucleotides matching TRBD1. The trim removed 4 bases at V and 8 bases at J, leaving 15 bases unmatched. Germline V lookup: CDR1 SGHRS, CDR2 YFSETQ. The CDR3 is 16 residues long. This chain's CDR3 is CASSQNRGYLGDEQFF. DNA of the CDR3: TGCGCCAGCAGCCAGAACAGGGGTTACCTTGGGGATGAGCAGTTCTTC.

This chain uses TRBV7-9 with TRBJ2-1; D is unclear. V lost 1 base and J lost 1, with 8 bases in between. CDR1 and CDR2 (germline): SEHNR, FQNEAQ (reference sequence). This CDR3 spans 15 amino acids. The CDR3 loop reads CASSLGQASYNEQFF. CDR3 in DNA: TGTGCCAGCAGCTTAGGGCAGGCGTCCTACAATGAGCAGTTCTTC.

The CDR3 spells CSAITGNIQYF. The CDR3 DNA sequence: TGCAGTGCCATAACGGGGAACATTCAGTACTTC. The chain uses TRBV20-1 and TRBJ2-4, with a possible D match to TRBD2 (5 bases). Germline-derived CDR1 and CDR2 are DFQATT and SNEGSKA (reference sequence). This CDR3 is built from 11 residues. Trimming pared 6 bases from V and 7 bases from J, leaving 10 bases between.

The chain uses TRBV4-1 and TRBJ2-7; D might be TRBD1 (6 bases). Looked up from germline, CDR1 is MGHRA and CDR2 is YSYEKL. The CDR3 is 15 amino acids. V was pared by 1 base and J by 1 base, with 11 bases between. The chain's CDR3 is CASSQGIRGSYEQYF. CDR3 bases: TGCGCCAGCAGCCAAGGTATCAGGGGATCCTACGAGCAGTACTTC.

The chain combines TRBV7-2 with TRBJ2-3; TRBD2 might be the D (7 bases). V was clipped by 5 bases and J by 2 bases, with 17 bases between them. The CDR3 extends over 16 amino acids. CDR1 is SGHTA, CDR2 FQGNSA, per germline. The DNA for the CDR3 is TGTGCCAGCAGCCCTATGGTGGGGGGGCTCACAGATACGCAGTATTTT. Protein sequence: CASSPMVGGLTDTQYF.

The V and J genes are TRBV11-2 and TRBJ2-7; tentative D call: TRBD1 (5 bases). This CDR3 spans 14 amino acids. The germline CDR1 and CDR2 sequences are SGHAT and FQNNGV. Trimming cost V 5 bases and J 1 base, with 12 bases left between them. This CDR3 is CASSARVTSYEQYF. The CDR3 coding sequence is TGTGCCAGCAGCGCCAGGGTCACTTCCTACGAGCAGTACTTC. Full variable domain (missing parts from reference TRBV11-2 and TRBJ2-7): EAGVAQSPRYKIIEKRQSVAFWCNPISGHATLYWYQQILGQGPKLLIQFQNNGVVDDSQLPKDRFSAERLKGVDSTLKIQPAKLEDSAVYLCASSARVTSYEQYFGPGTRLTVT.

CDR3 bases: TGTGCCAGCAGCTTGTGGTACGAGGGGGCAGATACGCAGTATTTT. Its protein is CASSLWYEGADTQYF. The V call is TRBV5-8, the J call TRBJ2-3, with D perhaps TRBD1 (6 bases). The CDR3 contains 15 residues. V lost 1 base, J lost 4 bases, and 13 bases lay in between. From germline, CDR1 is SGHTS and CDR2 YDEGEE.